The 15 T cell receptor beta chains reported below all come from one sample, sequenced in a study of T cell repertoires in cytomegalovirus infection. The antigens these receptors bind are not known. In TCRdb, the reads were re-called with MiXCR into one record per CDR3 protein. Here the sample spans about 920,000 distinct CDR3 sequences, roughly 30% being singletons. The specimen was cultured CD8+ T cells from PBMCs, collected from culture after CMV antigen stimulation. These receptors originate from a human donor in good health (CMV status not recorded). Some clones in this sample may be carry-over from other donors' samples.

This clonotype was found a few times. The gene calls are TRBV7-9 and TRBJ1-5; D call uncertain. This CDR3 contains 15 residues. Germline CDR1 SEHNR, CDR2 FQNEAQ (reference sequence). V was trimmed by 3 bases and J by 5 bases, leaving 14 bases between them. The chain's CDR3 is CASSFDAPRDQPQHF. In DNA, the CDR3 is TGTGCCAGCAGCTTCGACGCGCCCCGGGATCAGCCCCAGCATTTT. Based on the CDR3 plus reference TRBV7-9 and TRBJ1-5, the full variable domain is DTGVSQNPRHKITKRGQNVTFRCDPISEHNRLYWYRQTLGQGPEFLTYFQNEAQLEKSRLLSDRFSAERPKGSFSTLEIQRTEQGDSAMYLCASSFDAPRDQPQHFGDGTRLSIL.

The V and J genes are TRBV9 and TRBJ1-5, with D hard to call. Germline assignment: CDR1 SGDLS and CDR2 YYNGEE. Deletions cut 0 bases from V and 4 bases from J, with 5 bases between. The length of the CDR3 is 13 residues. CDR3 in amino acids: CASSVGMNQPQHF. The CDR3 DNA sequence: TGTGCCAGCAGCGTAGGGATGAATCAGCCCCAGCATTTT. Using reference TRBV9 and TRBJ1-5 for the parts outside the CDR3, the full variable domain is DSGVTQTPKHLITATGQRVTLRCSPRSGDLSVYWYQQSLDQGLQFLIQYYNGEERAKGNILERFSAQQFPDLHSELNLSSLELGDSALYFCASSVGMNQPQHFGDGTRLSIL.

Many counts were recorded for this clonotype. The rearrangement links TRBV7-6 to TRBJ2-6; TRBD2 might be the D (5 bases). Trimming left V 5 bases short and J 1 base short, with 12 bases between. The length of the CDR3 is 16 residues. The germline V gene encodes CDR1 SGHVS and CDR2 FNYEAQ. The DNA of the CDR3 is TGTGCCAGCAGCCCTGGCGGGTTATCTGGGGCCAACGTCCTGACTTTC. It specifies CASSPGGLSGANVLTF.

This clonotype has more than one count but fewer than ten. The J gene is TRBJ2-1, the V gene TRBV6-2 or TRBV6-3; maybe TRBD1 (6 bases). CDR3 length equals 18 residues. Germline assignment: CDR1 MNHEY and CDR2 SVGEGT. The ends were cut back, 2 bases at V and 0 bases at J, with 17 bases in the middle. As DNA, the CDR3 is TGTGCCAGCAGTTACGCACTGACAGGATTAAGCTCCTACAATGAGCAGTTCTTC. Protein sequence: CASSYALTGLSSYNEQFF.

This clonotype was seen ten or more times. The chain employs TRBV7-2 and TRBJ1-5; TRBD1 aligns across 11 bases. The CDR3 loop spans 17 amino acids. The V gene end was trimmed by 1 base and the J gene end by 7 bases; junction bases not matched to a gene: 9. The germline gives CDR1 SGHTA, CDR2 FQGNSA. CDR3 in amino acids: CASSLDKGQGEDQPQHF. The DNA for the CDR3 is TGTGCCAGCAGCTTAGATAAGGGACAGGGGGAGGACCAGCCCCAGCATTTT. Full variable domain (remainder filled in from reference TRBV7-2 and TRBJ1-5): GAGVSQSPSNKVTEKGKDVELRCDPISGHTALYWYRQSLGQGLEFLIYFQGNSAPDKSGLPSDRFSAERTGGSVSTLTIQRTQQEDSAVYLCASSLDKGQGEDQPQHFGDGTRLSIL.

This clonotype came up once. V usage is TRBV6-1 and J usage is TRBJ1-1; TRBD1 agrees at 8 bases. Per germline, CDR1 MNHNS and CDR2 SASEGT. After removal of 5 bases from V and 4 bases from J, the junction contained 6 bases not matched to a gene. This CDR3 is built from 14 residues. The CDR3 coding sequence is TGTGCCAGCAGTTTGACAGGGGATCTCACTGAAGCTTTCTTT. Protein sequence: CASSLTGDLTEAFF.

This clonotype came up many times. The chain is built from TRBV6-5 and TRBJ2-7; D remains unclear. The CDR3 spans 12 residues. V shed 2 bases and J shed 7 bases, with 9 bases lying between them. The V gene's germline CDR1 is MNHEY and CDR2 SVGAGI. The CDR3 DNA reads TGTGCCAGCAGTTACAGGGTGGGGGAGCAGTACTTC. Encoded protein: CASSYRVGEQYF.

In DNA, the CDR3 is TGTGCCAGCAGCTCCTCTAGCGGGGGGGCGGAAACGCAGTATTTT. Residues: CASSSSSGGAETQYF. The chain carries TRBV11-3 and TRBJ2-3, with 12 bases that match TRBD2. V shed 4 bases, J shed 9 bases, and the junction held 8 bases outside the gene matches. The CDR3 length is 15 residues. Per germline, CDR1 SGHNT and CDR2 YENEEA. Based on the CDR3 plus reference TRBV11-3 and TRBJ2-3, the full variable domain is EAGVVQSPRYKIIEKKQPVAFWCNPISGHNTLYWYLQNLGQGPELLIRYENEEAVDDSQLPKDRFSAERLKGVDSTLKIQPAELGDSAVYLCASSSSSGGAETQYFGPGTRLTVL.

V is TRBV7-9 and J is TRBJ2-3, with a possible D match to TRBD2 (5 bases). This CDR3 contains 14 residues. V lost 5 bases to trimming and J lost 7 bases, with 16 bases between them. Per germline, CDR1 SEHNR and CDR2 FQNEAQ (reference sequence). As DNA, the CDR3 is TGTGCCAGCAGCCCTCGTGAGGGAACGAATACGCAGTATTTT. The encoded protein is CASSPREGTNTQYF.

This rearrangement joins TRBV7-9 to TRBJ1-5, with 8 nucleotides matching TRBD1. J was trimmed by 3 bases and V by 6 bases; bases with no gene match: 7. Germline CDR1 reads SEHNR; CDR2 reads FQNEAQ (reference sequence). The CDR3 length is 15 residues. In nucleotides, the CDR3 is TGTGCCAGCAGGTCCGGGACAGGTGACAATCAGCCCCAGCATTTT. This sequence encodes CASRSGTGDNQPQHF.

This chain joins TRBV7-8 and TRBJ2-5, with 14 bases matching TRBD2. V shed 4 bases and J 4 bases; nucleotides not matched to a gene: 11. From germline, CDR1 is SGHVS and CDR2 FQNEAQ. This CDR3 has 18 residues. CDR3 in amino acids: CASSYRGRLAGGLETQYF. The CDR3 DNA reads as TGTGCCAGCAGCTATAGAGGCCGACTAGCGGGGGGGCTAGAGACCCAGTACTTC.

This clonotype was observed many times. The chain carries TRBV12-3 or TRBV12-4 and TRBJ2-2; 10 nucleotides match TRBD1. Trimming removed 2 bases from V and 3 bases from J; junction bases left unmatched: 6. This CDR3 is 17 amino acids long. CDR3 residues: CASSLTRQGAYTGELFF. DNA for the CDR3: TGTGCCAGCAGTTTAACCCGACAGGGGGCTTACACCGGGGAGCTGTTTTTT.

V and J are TRBV12-5 and TRBJ2-1, with 8 bases identical to TRBD2. CDR1 and CDR2 from the germline V gene are LGHNT and FRNRAP. This CDR3 is 17 amino acids long. With V trimmed by 4 bases and J by 4 bases, 12 bases remained unmatched. This chain's CDR3 is CASGSTSGGRGYNEQFF. In DNA, the CDR3 is TGTGCTAGTGGTTCCACCAGCGGGGGCCGTGGGTACAATGAGCAGTTCTTC. Combining the CDR3 with reference TRBV12-5 and TRBJ2-1 gives the whole variable domain DARVTQTPRHKVTEMGQEVTMRCQPILGHNTVFWYRQTMMQGLELLAYFRNRAPLDDSGMPKDRFSAEMPDATLATLKIQPSEPRDSAVYFCASGSTSGGRGYNEQFFGPGTRLTVL.

The table lists this clonotype with a few counts. V usage is TRBV10-3 and J usage is TRBJ2-7, with D perhaps matching TRBD2 (5 bases). CDR1 and CDR2 from the germline V gene are ENHRY and SYGVKD. Trimming stripped 6 bases from V and 3 bases from J, with 9 bases between. The CDR3 runs to 12 residues. The CDR3 reads CAIRTKDYEQYF. DNA for the CDR3: TGTGCCATCAGGACTAAGGACTACGAGCAGTACTTC.

The chain employs TRBV10-3 and TRBJ2-7; possibly TRBD2 for D (6 bases). Deletions cut 0 bases from V and 3 bases from J, with 12 bases between. Per germline, CDR1 ENHRY and CDR2 SYGVKD. This CDR3 has 15 amino acids. This CDR3 is CAISESGGAYYEQYF. The CDR3 nucleotides are TGTGCCATCAGTGAGTCTGGCGGGGCGTACTACGAGCAGTACTTC.